This is a list of T cell receptor beta chains from one sample in a study of T cells of healthy individuals. MiXCR was run by TCRdb on the 5' RACE reads, yielding one entry per CDR3 protein. The table includes 75,000 to 95,000 distinct CDR3 sequences, 5% detected once. The receptors were gathered from a female donor in good health. CDR3s include the opening cysteine and the closing phenylalanine or tryptophan. The D gene is left open where the match is weak. Clone size is stated in some rows and not others, as once, few, many or a class when expanded.

D gene: NA
V gene: TRBV10-3
clone size: many
CDR3 length: 13
J gene: TRBJ2-1
CDR3 DNA: TGTGCCATCAGTGCGGACACTTACAATGAGCAGTTCTTC
CDR3 protein: CAISADTYNEQFF

D gene: NA
V gene: TRBV4-3
clone size: few
CDR3 length: 16
J gene: TRBJ1-1
CDR3 DNA: TGCGCCAGCAGCCAAGATTTGCTGAAAATGAACACTGAAGCTTTCTTT
CDR3 protein: CASSQDLLKMNTEAFF

D gene: NA
V gene: TRBV5-4
clone size: many
CDR3 length: 15
J gene: TRBJ2-2
CDR3 DNA: TGTGCCAGCAGCTCGATTAGCGCGAACACCGGGGAGCTGTTTTTT
CDR3 protein: CASSSISANTGELFF

D gene: NA
V gene: TRBV3-1
clone size: many
CDR3 length: 16
J gene: TRBJ2-7
CDR3 DNA: TGTGCCAGCAGCCAGGCCCTGACTAGAGGAGGGGACGAGCAGTACTTC
CDR3 protein: CASSQALTRGGDEQYF

D gene: NA
V gene: TRBV30
clone size: NA
CDR3 length: 13
J gene: TRBJ1-5
CDR3 DNA: TGTGCCTGGAGGTCGGGCTTCAATCAGCCCCAGCATTTT
CDR3 protein: CAWRSGFNQPQHF

D gene: TRBD2
V gene: TRBV12-3/TRBV12-4
clone size: many
CDR3 length: 17
J gene: TRBJ2-3
CDR3 DNA: TGTGCCAGCAGTTTGCCGGGACTAGCGGGAAGATCAGATACGCAGTATTTT
CDR3 protein: CASSLPGLAGRSDTQYF

D gene: NA
V gene: TRBV19
clone size: NA
CDR3 length: 15
J gene: TRBJ2-1
CDR3 DNA: TGTGCCAGTAGTATTGGGCCTAGCGTCTACAATGAGCAGTTCTTC
CDR3 protein: CASSIGPSVYNEQFF

D gene: NA
V gene: TRBV7-2
clone size: many
CDR3 length: 18
J gene: TRBJ1-4
CDR3 DNA: TGTGCCAGCAGCTCCCACCAACTGGGGGGGGCTACGGGGGAAAAACTGTTTTTT
CDR3 protein: CASSSHQLGGATGEKLFF

D gene: NA
V gene: TRBV6-2/TRBV6-3
clone size: NA
CDR3 length: 14
J gene: TRBJ1-1
CDR3 DNA: TGTGCCAGCAGACACTACGCTTGGGGTGCTGAAGCTTTCTTT
CDR3 protein: CASRHYAWGAEAFF

D gene: NA
V gene: TRBV7-2
clone size: many
CDR3 length: 12
J gene: TRBJ2-3
CDR3 DNA: TGTGCCAGCAGCCCAGGACCAGATACGCAGTATTTT
CDR3 protein: CASSPGPDTQYF

D gene: NA
V gene: TRBV5-1
clone size: many
CDR3 length: 13
J gene: TRBJ1-6
CDR3 DNA: TGCGCCAGCAGCCTGGACCGTAATTCACCCCTCCACTTT
CDR3 protein: CASSLDRNSPLHF

D gene: NA
V gene: TRBV7-9
clone size: many
CDR3 length: 13
J gene: TRBJ1-1
CDR3 DNA: TGTGCCAGCACCCGAGACAGGAACACTGAAGCTTTCTTT
CDR3 protein: CASTRDRNTEAFF

D gene: TRBD1
V gene: TRBV20-1
clone size: many
CDR3 length: 12
J gene: TRBJ1-1
CDR3 DNA: TGCAGTGCTAGAGGACAGGGGCCTGAAGCTTTCTTT
CDR3 protein: CSARGQGPEAFF

D gene: NA
V gene: TRBV2
clone size: many
CDR3 length: 13
J gene: TRBJ2-5
CDR3 DNA: TGTGCCAGCAGGAGGGACGCAGAAGAGACCCAGTACTTC
CDR3 protein: CASRRDAEETQYF

D gene: TRBD2
V gene: TRBV7-2
clone size: many
CDR3 length: 16
J gene: TRBJ2-1
CDR3 DNA: TGTGCCAGCAGCTTAGGAGGAGCGGGAGAAGGAAATGAGCAGTTCTTC
CDR3 protein: CASSLGGAGEGNEQFF

D gene: NA
V gene: TRBV5-5
clone size: many
CDR3 length: 14
J gene: TRBJ2-5
CDR3 DNA: TGTGCCAGCAGCTTATATAGCGAGAGTGAGACCCAGTACTTC
CDR3 protein: CASSLYSESETQYF

D gene: TRBD1
V gene: TRBV5-4
clone size: NA
CDR3 length: 21
J gene: TRBJ1-5
CDR3 DNA: TGTGCCAGCAGCCCCCAGGGACAGGGCGTTTGCCCTGATCGTGGATATCAGCCCCAGCATTTT
CDR3 protein: CASSPQGQGVCPDRGYQPQHF

D gene: NA
V gene: TRBV18
clone size: many
CDR3 length: 14
J gene: TRBJ2-7
CDR3 DNA: TGTGCCAGCTCACCATCCGGGACACCTTACGAGCAGTACTTC
CDR3 protein: CASSPSGTPYEQYF

D gene: NA
V gene: TRBV9
clone size: NA
CDR3 length: 17
J gene: TRBJ1-1
CDR3 DNA: TGTGCCAGCAGCGTAGTCGACAGCGGACTAATAAACACTGAAGCTTTCTTT
CDR3 protein: CASSVVDSGLINTEAFF

D gene: NA
V gene: TRBV7-2
clone size: many
CDR3 length: 13
J gene: TRBJ2-3
CDR3 DNA: TGTGCCAGCAGCAGGGGACACACAGATACGCAGTATTTT
CDR3 protein: CASSRGHTDTQYF

D gene: TRBD1
V gene: TRBV7-3
clone size: many
CDR3 length: 13
J gene: TRBJ2-5
CDR3 DNA: TGTGCCAGCAGCTTAGGACAGGGAAAGACCCAGTACTTC
CDR3 protein: CASSLGQGKTQYF

D gene: NA
V gene: TRBV6-5
clone size: many
CDR3 length: 15
J gene: TRBJ1-1
CDR3 DNA: TGTGCCAGCAGTTTCACACTGGGGGTGACCACTGAAGCTTTCTTT
CDR3 protein: CASSFTLGVTTEAFF

D gene: NA
V gene: TRBV29-1
clone size: many
CDR3 length: 13
J gene: TRBJ2-5
CDR3 DNA: TGCAGCGTTGGGAGGGCCTCTTCCGAGACCCAGTACTTC
CDR3 protein: CSVGRASSETQYF

D gene: NA
V gene: TRBV30
clone size: NA
CDR3 length: 14
J gene: TRBJ1-2
CDR3 DNA: TGTGCCTGGAGTGTGGGGGCCCCCGGTGGTGGCTACACCTTC
CDR3 protein: CAWSVGAPGGGYTF

D gene: TRBD1
V gene: TRBV19
clone size: many
CDR3 length: 16
J gene: TRBJ2-3
CDR3 DNA: TGTGCCAGTAGTGCGGGGACAGGGAGGAGCACAGATACGCAGTATTTT
CDR3 protein: CASSAGTGRSTDTQYF

D gene: NA
V gene: TRBV29-1
clone size: few
CDR3 length: 13
J gene: TRBJ1-1
CDR3 DNA: TGCAGCTTAATCGACACTCCGAACACTGAAGCTTTCTTT
CDR3 protein: CSLIDTPNTEAFF

D gene: TRBD2
V gene: TRBV3-1
clone size: few
CDR3 length: 16
J gene: TRBJ2-1
CDR3 DNA: TGTGCCAGCAGCCGCCTAGCGGGAGTAACGCTCGATGAGCAGTTCTTC
CDR3 protein: CASSRLAGVTLDEQFF

D gene: TRBD1
V gene: TRBV5-6
clone size: many
CDR3 length: 15
J gene: TRBJ1-5
CDR3 DNA: TGTGCCAGCAGCTTTTTCGGGACAGGGAGTCAGCCCCAGCATTTT
CDR3 protein: CASSFFGTGSQPQHF

D gene: NA
V gene: TRBV21-1
clone size: NA
CDR3 length: 11
J gene: TRBJ1-1
CDR3 DNA: TGTGCCAGCAGCGGGATCACTGAAGCTTTCTTT
CDR3 protein: CASSGITEAFF

D gene: NA
V gene: TRBV9
clone size: many
CDR3 length: 17
J gene: TRBJ2-5
CDR3 DNA: TGTGCCAGCAGCGTTGAAGGGGGGAGAGAAGGTGGAGAGACCCAGTACTTC
CDR3 protein: CASSVEGGREGGETQYF

D gene: NA
V gene: TRBV19
clone size: NA
CDR3 length: 14
J gene: TRBJ2-2
CDR3 DNA: TGTGCCAGTACCGTAAATCCGAACACCGGGGAGCTGTTTTTT
CDR3 protein: CASTVNPNTGELFF

D gene: NA
V gene: TRBV18
clone size: few
CDR3 length: 13
J gene: TRBJ1-1
CDR3 DNA: TGTGCCAGCTCACTAGCATCGAACACTGAAGCTTTCTTT
CDR3 protein: CASSLASNTEAFF

D gene: NA
V gene: TRBV27
clone size: NA
CDR3 length: 12
J gene: TRBJ1-2
CDR3 DNA: TGTGCCAGCAGTGACAGTATCTATGGCTACACCTTC
CDR3 protein: CASSDSIYGYTF

D gene: NA
V gene: TRBV21-1
clone size: NA
CDR3 length: 14
J gene: TRBJ1-2
CDR3 DNA: TGTGCCAGCAGCAAAGAGGACGGATACTATGGCTACACCTTC
CDR3 protein: CASSKEDGYYGYTF